This entry lists 22 T cell receptor beta chains sequenced from one sample in a study of T-cell reconstitution after alpha-beta-depleted transplantation in children. Researchers prepared the TCRbeta library using unique molecular identifiers, the study reports. MiXCR, run by TCRdb on the PCR reads, gives a single entry per CDR3 protein. Among about 420,000 distinct CDR3 sequences, under 20% were seen once, and the ten largest hold just under 30%. The source was PBMCs, mostly from graft donor cells, collected 360 days after TCRalphabeta/CD19-depleted stem cell transplant. Receptors were obtained from a boy under two years old who had a stem cell transplant for Wiskott-Aldrich syndrome, so the T cells may come from the graft donor.

This clonotype has just a few counts. V is TRBV15 and J is TRBJ2-7; D perhaps matches TRBD1 (6 bases). V lost 3 bases and J 3 bases, leaving 12 bases between the germline ends. Germline V gene data show CDR1 as LNHNV and CDR2 as YYDKDF (reference sequence). This CDR3 contains 14 residues. The CDR3 spells CATSRGQGIYEQYF. In DNA form, the CDR3 reads TGTGCCACCAGCAGGGGGCAGGGGATCTACGAGCAGTACTTC.

This clonotype was detected only a few times. The chain has TRBV30 and TRBJ1-1; the D gene is possibly TRBD1 (5 bases). Trimming removed 0 bases from V and 1 base from J, with 12 bases in between. This CDR3 contains 15 residues. Looked up from germline, CDR1 is GTSNPN and CDR2 is SVGIG (reference sequence). CDR3 sequence: CAWSVLGLPNTEAFF. The CDR3 bases are TGTGCCTGGAGTGTCCTGGGACTTCCGAACACTGAAGCTTTCTTT.

This chain uses TRBV20-1 with TRBJ2-3, with TRBD2 matching 10 bases. Germline CDR1 reads DFQATT; CDR2 reads SNEGSKA (reference sequence). V was pared by 3 bases and J by 5 bases, with 8 bases of the junction left unmatched. There are 15 residues in the CDR3. CDR3 loop: CSASRTSGALDTQYF. CDR3 DNA sequence: TGCAGTGCTAGTCGAACTAGCGGGGCTCTAGATACGCAGTATTTT.

This clonotype was seen ten or more times. V gene TRBV3-1 combines with J gene TRBJ2-1, with 7 bases lining up with TRBD2. The germline V gene has CDR1 LGHDT and CDR2 YNNKEL (reference sequence). The CDR3 contains 15 residues. Trimming took 1 base from V and 7 from J; bases not matched to a gene: 7. The CDR3 sequence: CASSQVGGGRNEQFF. As DNA, the CDR3 is TGTGCCAGCAGCCAAGTTGGGGGGGGGAGAAATGAGCAGTTCTTC.

In regard to this clonotype: A much larger clone lies one base from this, so it may be a read error. The J gene is TRBJ2-7, the V gene TRBV7-9; 7 bases align to TRBD1. The CDR3 runs to 13 residues. The V and J ends lost 7 bases and 2 bases, in that order; junction bases with no gene match: 5. Germline loops: CDR1 SEHNR, CDR2 FQNEAQ (reference sequence). The CDR3 DNA reads TGTGCCAGCATCCTGGGACAGCCCTACGAGCAGTACTTC. Translating it yields CASILGQPYEQYF.

CDR3 loop: CASSWGTGALTDTQYF. Here the CDR3 DNA reads TGCGCCAGCAGCTGGGGGACAGGGGCGCTCACAGATACGCAGTATTTT. The rearrangement joins TRBV5-1 to TRBJ2-3, with 10 bases identical to TRBD1. The germline V gene encodes CDR1 SGHRS and CDR2 YFSETQ. The CDR3 contains 16 residues. Trimming took 3 bases from V and 2 from J; bases not matched to a gene: 6.

This clonotype was detected once. For the CDR3, the DNA is TGTGCCACCAGTGATGGGGACAGCGGATACGAGCAGTACTTC. It is translated as CATSDGDSGYEQYF. J is TRBJ2-7 and V is TRBV24-1; 7 bases line up with TRBD1. The CDR3 contains 14 residues. Trimming took 3 bases from V and 4 from J; bases not matched to a gene: 5. Germline CDR1 and CDR2: KGHDR and SFDVKD.

The V call is TRBV5-1, the J call TRBJ2-7; 9 bases are shared with TRBD1. This CDR3 is 15 amino acids long. Germline V gene lookup returns CDR1 SGHRS and CDR2 YFSETQ. V was pared by 4 bases and J by 2 bases, with 7 bases of the junction left unmatched. This chain's CDR3 is CASSLRDRVTYEQYF. CDR3 nucleotides: TGCGCCAGCAGCCTCCGGGACAGGGTTACCTACGAGCAGTACTTC.

V gene TRBV5-1 combines with J gene TRBJ2-7; D may correspond to TRBD1 or TRBD2 (5 bases each). Germline V gives CDR1 SGHRS, CDR2 YFSETQ. The CDR3 loop spans 16 amino acids. V was shortened by 6 bases and J by 3 bases, with 22 bases between the two germline ends. The CDR3: CASNPNPGTGFYEQYF. CDR3 nucleotides: TGCGCCAGCAACCCAAATCCCGGGACGGGGTTCTACGAGCAGTACTTC.

The V gene is TRBV6-6, the J gene TRBJ1-5; no firm D call. The germline V gene has CDR1 MNHNY and CDR2 SVGAGI (reference sequence). Trimming shortened V by 8 bases and J by 4 bases, and 9 bases separated the two germline ends. This CDR3 comprises 12 residues. CDR3 in amino acids: CASVHGNQPQHF. The CDR3 DNA follows: TGTGCCAGCGTACATGGTAATCAGCCCCAGCATTTT.

V is TRBV5-1 and J is TRBJ2-7; TRBD2 matches at 7 bases. V shed 4 bases and J 2 bases; nucleotides not matched to a gene: 6. The length of the CDR3 is 14 residues. Germline CDR1 SGHRS, CDR2 YFSETQ. CDR3: CASSQGLPTYEQYF. CDR3 bases: TGCGCCAGCAGCCAGGGACTACCGACCTACGAGCAGTACTTC.

This clonotype was seen a few times. The rearrangement joins TRBV21-1 to TRBJ2-1. TRBV21-1 is reported as a pseudogene. The CDR3 consists of 13 residues. CDR3 amino acids: CASGFAVYNEQFF. DNA of the CDR3: TGTGCCAGCGGCTTCGCGGTCTACAATGAGCAGTTCTTC.

V usage is TRBV3-1 and J usage is TRBJ2-4; D not certain. Germline V lookup: CDR1 LGHDT, CDR2 YNNKEL (reference sequence). V dropped 1 base and J dropped 0 bases, with 7 bases sitting between them. The CDR3 length is 15 residues. The CDR3 bases are TGTGCCAGCAGCCAAGGAATGCTAGCCAAAAACATTCAGTACTTC. This encodes CASSQGMLAKNIQYF.

The chain recombines TRBV29-1 with TRBJ2-3; 13 bases agree with TRBD2. The CDR3 loop spans 17 amino acids. With 8 bases clipped from V and 3 bases from J, the junction kept 14 bases outside the gene matches. Per the germline V gene, CDR1 is SQVTM and CDR2 is ANQGSEA. This CDR3 reads CSSSGTSGKGITDTQYF. CDR3 bases: TGCAGCTCCTCCGGGACTAGCGGGAAGGGCATTACAGATACGCAGTATTTT.

The rearrangement links TRBV2 to TRBJ2-1; TRBD2 matches 10 bases. V lost 4 bases, J lost 5 bases, and 8 bases stayed unmatched. CDR1 and CDR2 from the germline V gene are SNHLY and FYNNEI. This CDR3 has 16 amino acids. The CDR3 reads CASSASGRASNNEQFF. In DNA, the CDR3 is TGTGCCAGCAGTGCCAGCGGGAGGGCCTCTAACAATGAGCAGTTCTTC.

This clonotype came up a few times. This sequence joins TRBV6-5 and TRBJ2-2; no reliable D call. Germline loops: CDR1 MNHEY, CDR2 SVGAGI. The CDR3 runs to 16 residues. The germline V and J ends were trimmed by 0 bases and 3 bases, with 11 bases remaining between them. The CDR3 loop reads CASSYSGWVDTGELFF. For the CDR3, the DNA is TGTGCCAGCAGTTACTCAGGGTGGGTGGACACCGGGGAGCTGTTTTTT.

This clonotype was picked up a small number of times. The chain recombines TRBV12-3 or TRBV12-4 with TRBJ2-1; TRBD2 agrees at 10 bases. CDR3 length equals 14 residues. The V gene end was trimmed by 3 bases and the J gene end by 8 bases; junction bases not matched to a gene: 4. CDR3 sequence (DNA): TGTGCCAGCAGTTTCAGCGGGGGGGCTTATGAGCAGTTCTTC. Translating gives CASSFSGGAYEQFF.

This chain uses TRBV28 with TRBJ2-2, with D perhaps matching TRBD1 (6 bases). The CDR3 is made up of 15 amino acids. Germline CDR1 is MDHEN and CDR2 is SYDVKM. V was trimmed by 5 bases and J by 4 bases, leaving 14 bases between them. CDR3 nucleotides: TGTGCCAGCAGTCCTCAGGGGCGAGGCACCGGGGAGCTGTTTTTT. Encoded protein: CASSPQGRGTGELFF. Using reference TRBV28 and TRBJ2-2 for the parts outside the CDR3, the full variable domain is DVKVTQSSRYLVKRTGEKVFLECVQDMDHENMFWYRQDPGLGLRLIYFSYDVKMKEKGDIPEGYSVSREKKERFSLILESASTNQTSMYLCASSPQGRGTGELFFGEGSRLTVL.

A few counts support this clonotype. J is TRBJ1-6 and V is TRBV4-1, with D unresolved. Trimming removed 0 bases at V and 6 bases at J, with 9 bases between. There are 15 residues in the CDR3. Looked up from germline, CDR1 is MGHRA and CDR2 is YSYEKL. The CDR3 spells CASSQDLSGNSPLHF. As DNA, the CDR3 is TGCGCCAGCAGCCAAGATCTTTCGGGTAATTCACCCCTCCACTTT.

There are a few counts of this clonotype. This sequence joins TRBV7-9 and TRBJ2-7; unclear D gene. Trimming took off 2 bases at V and 6 bases at J, with 5 bases between the two ends. Germline V gives CDR1 SEHNR, CDR2 FQNEAQ (reference sequence). The CDR3 contains 11 residues. CDR3 region: CASSLSGEQYF. In nucleotides, the CDR3 is TGTGCCAGCAGCTTATCCGGCGAGCAGTACTTC.

The rearrangement uses TRBV5-4 and TRBJ2-1; 8 bases are shared with TRBD2. The trim removed 4 bases at V and 4 bases at J, leaving 10 bases unmatched. The germline gives CDR1 SGHNT, CDR2 YYREEE (reference sequence). The CDR3 spans 16 residues. CDR3 sequence reads: CASSVGGRSGYNEQFF. In DNA, the CDR3 is TGTGCCAGCAGCGTCGGCGGGAGGTCAGGGTACAATGAGCAGTTCTTC.

The chain is built from TRBV4-3 and TRBJ1-1, with no clear D. Germline CDR1 is LGHNA and CDR2 is YSLEER. The CDR3 has 12 residues. V lost 1 base, J lost 8 bases, and 8 bases lay in between. CDR3 region: CASSQVEGEAFF. In DNA form, the CDR3 reads TGCGCCAGCAGCCAAGTGGAGGGAGAAGCTTTCTTT.